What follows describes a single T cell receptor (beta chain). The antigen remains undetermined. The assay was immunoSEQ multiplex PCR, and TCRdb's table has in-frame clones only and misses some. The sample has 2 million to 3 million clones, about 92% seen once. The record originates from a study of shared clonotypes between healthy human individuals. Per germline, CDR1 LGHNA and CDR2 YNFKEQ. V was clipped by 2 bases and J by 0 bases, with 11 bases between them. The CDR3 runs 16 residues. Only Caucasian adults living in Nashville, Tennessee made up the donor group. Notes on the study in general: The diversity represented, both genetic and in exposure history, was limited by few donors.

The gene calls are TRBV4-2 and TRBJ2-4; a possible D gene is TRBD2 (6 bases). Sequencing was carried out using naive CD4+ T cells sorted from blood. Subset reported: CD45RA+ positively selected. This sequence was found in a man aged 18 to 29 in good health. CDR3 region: CASSQSGALAKNIQYF. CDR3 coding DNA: TGTGCCAGCAGCCAATCGGGAGCGTTAGCCAAAAACATTCAGTACTTC.